This T cell receptor (beta chain) was sequenced during a study of early T cells in non-severe SARS-CoV-2 infection. Study information: Chains from this unsorted whole-blood bulk RNA could not be paired. The study, taken as a whole, reports: The VDJdb matching leaned toward anti-spike CD8 responses and overlooked private and CD4 specificities.

Individually, cDNA molecules had unique molecular identifiers attached to them. TCRdb re-called the 5' RACE reads through MiXCR, storing one row per CDR3 protein. The sample has 50,000 to 65,000 distinct CDR3 sequences, around 13% seen once; the top ten hold more than 3.5%. In the case of this clonotype: Its antigen remains unidentified.

Germline V lookup: CDR1 MGHRA, CDR2 YSYEKL. The trim removed 3 bases at V and 6 bases at J, leaving 7 bases unmatched. The CDR3 is 14 amino acids. Sequencing was performed on whole blood. The source is an adult who was a healthcare worker with PCR-confirmed SARS-CoV-2 infection or an uninfected control (not recorded which). The chain recombines TRBV4-1 with TRBJ1-1; 7 bases agree with TRBD1. The DNA for the CDR3 is TGCGCCAGCAGCCACCCCCGACAGGGAGCTGAAGCTTTCTTT. Protein: CASSHPRQGAEAFF.